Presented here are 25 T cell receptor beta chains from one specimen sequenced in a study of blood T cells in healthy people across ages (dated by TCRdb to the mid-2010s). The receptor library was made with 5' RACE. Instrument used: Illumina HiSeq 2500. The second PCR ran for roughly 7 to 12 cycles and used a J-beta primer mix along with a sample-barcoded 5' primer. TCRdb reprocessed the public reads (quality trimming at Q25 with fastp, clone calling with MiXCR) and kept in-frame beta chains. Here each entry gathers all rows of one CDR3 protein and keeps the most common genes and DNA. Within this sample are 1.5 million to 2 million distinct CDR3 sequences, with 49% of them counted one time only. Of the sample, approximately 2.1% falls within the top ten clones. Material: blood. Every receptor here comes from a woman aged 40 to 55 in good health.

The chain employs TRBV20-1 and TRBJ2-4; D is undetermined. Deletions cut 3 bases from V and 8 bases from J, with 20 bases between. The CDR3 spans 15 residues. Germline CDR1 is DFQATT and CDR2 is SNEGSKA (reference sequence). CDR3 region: CSASLGRRSNDIQYF. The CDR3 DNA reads TGCAGTGCTAGTCTAGGAAGGAGATCTAATGACATTCAGTACTTC.

The CDR3 nucleotides are TGTGCCAGCAGTTCCCAGGGTCCCTGTGGCTACACCTTC. This codes for CASSSQGPCGYTF. The genes are TRBV27 and TRBJ1-2, with D perhaps matching TRBD1 (5 bases). The CDR3 extends over 13 amino acids. Trimming stripped 4 bases from V and 7 bases from J, with 13 bases between. Germline lookup yields CDR1 MNHEY and CDR2 SMNVEV (reference sequence).

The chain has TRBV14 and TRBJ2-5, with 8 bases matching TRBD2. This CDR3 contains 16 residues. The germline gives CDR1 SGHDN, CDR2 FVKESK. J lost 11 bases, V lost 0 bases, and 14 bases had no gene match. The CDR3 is CASSQEAFRGGGKQYF. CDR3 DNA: TGTGCCAGCAGCCAAGAGGCCTTTAGGGGCGGGGGGAAGCAGTACTTC.

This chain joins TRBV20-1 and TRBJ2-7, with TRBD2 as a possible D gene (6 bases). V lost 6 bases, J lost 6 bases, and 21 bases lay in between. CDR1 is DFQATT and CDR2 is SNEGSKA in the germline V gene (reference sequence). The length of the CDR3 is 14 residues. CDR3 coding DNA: TGCAGTGCACAATACGGGAGCCACGGGAGCGAGCAGTACTTC. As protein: CSAQYGSHGSEQYF.

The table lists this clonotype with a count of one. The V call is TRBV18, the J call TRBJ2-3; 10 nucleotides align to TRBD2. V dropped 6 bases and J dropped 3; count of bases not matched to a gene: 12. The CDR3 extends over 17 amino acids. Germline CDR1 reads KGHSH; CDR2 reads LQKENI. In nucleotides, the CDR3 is TGTGCCAGCTCCCCGGGCCTAGCGGGGGTGTATACAGATACGCAGTATTTT. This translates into CASSPGLAGVYTDTQYF.

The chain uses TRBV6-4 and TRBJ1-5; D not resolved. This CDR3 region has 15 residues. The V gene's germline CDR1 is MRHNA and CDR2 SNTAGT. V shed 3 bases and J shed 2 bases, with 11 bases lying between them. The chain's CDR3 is CASSETGAGNQPQHF. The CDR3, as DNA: TGTGCCAGCAGTGAAACGGGTGCTGGCAATCAGCCCCAGCATTTT.

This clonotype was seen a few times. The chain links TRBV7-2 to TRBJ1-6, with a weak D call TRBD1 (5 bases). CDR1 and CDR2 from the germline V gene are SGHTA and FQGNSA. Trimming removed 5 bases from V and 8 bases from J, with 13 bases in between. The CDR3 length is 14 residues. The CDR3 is CASSPLRGDSPLHF. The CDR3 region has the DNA TGTGCCAGCAGCCCCCTCCGGGGGGATTCACCCCTCCACTTT.

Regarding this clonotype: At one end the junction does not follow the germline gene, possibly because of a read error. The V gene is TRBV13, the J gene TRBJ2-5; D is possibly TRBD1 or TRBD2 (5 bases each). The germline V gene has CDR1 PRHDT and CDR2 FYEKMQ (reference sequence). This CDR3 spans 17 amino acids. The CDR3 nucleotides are TGTGCCAGCAGCTTAGAAACCAGCAGGGCGAGCGGAGAGACCCGGTACTTC. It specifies CASSLETSRASGETRYF.

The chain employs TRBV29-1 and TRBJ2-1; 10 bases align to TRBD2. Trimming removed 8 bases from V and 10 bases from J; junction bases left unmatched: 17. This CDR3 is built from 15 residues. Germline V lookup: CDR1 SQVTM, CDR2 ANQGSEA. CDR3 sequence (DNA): TGCAGCTACGGGTCCCTAGCGGGGGTTATGGGGGAGCAGTTCTTC. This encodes CSYGSLAGVMGEQFF.

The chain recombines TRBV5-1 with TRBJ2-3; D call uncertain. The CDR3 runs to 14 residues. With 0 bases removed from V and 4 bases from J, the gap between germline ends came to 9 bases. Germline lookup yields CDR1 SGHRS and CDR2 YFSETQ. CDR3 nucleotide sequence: TGCGCCAGCAGCTTGGTAATAGGGCCAGATACGCAGTATTTT. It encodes CASSLVIGPDTQYF.

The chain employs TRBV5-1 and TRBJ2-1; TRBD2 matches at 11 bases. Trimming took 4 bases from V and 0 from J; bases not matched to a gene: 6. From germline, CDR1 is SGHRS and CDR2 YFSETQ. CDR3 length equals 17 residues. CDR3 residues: CASSITSGGNSYNEQFF. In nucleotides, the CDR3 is TGCGCCAGCAGCATTACTAGCGGGGGCAACTCCTACAATGAGCAGTTCTTC.

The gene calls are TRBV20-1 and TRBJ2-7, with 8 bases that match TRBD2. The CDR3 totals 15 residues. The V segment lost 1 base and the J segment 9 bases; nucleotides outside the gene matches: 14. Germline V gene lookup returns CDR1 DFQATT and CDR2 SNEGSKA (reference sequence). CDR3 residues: CSARGPGGAGLRQYF. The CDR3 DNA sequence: TGCAGTGCTAGAGGCCCCGGGGGGGCCGGTCTTCGGCAGTACTTC.

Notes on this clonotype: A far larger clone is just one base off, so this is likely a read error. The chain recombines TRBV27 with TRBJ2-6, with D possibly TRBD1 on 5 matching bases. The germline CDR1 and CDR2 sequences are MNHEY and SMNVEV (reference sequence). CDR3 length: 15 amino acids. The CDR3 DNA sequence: TGTGCCAGCAGTTTTCGAGTCTCTGGGGCCAACGTCCAGACTTTC. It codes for CASSFRVSGANVQTF.

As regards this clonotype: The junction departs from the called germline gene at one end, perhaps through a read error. CDR3 nucleotide sequence: TGCGCCAGCAGCCAAGAGGGCCTCGGGGGGGAAGAGGCCCAGTACTTC. Translating it yields CASSQEGLGGEEAQYF. The chain combines TRBV4-3 with TRBJ2-5; 8 bases agree with TRBD2. This CDR3 has 16 amino acids. Germline V gene data show CDR1 as LGHNA and CDR2 as YSLEER.

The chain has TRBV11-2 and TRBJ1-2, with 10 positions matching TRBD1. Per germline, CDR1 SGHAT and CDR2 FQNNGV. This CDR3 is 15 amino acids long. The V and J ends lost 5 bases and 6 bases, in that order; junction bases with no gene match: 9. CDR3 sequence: CASSAYGTGADGYTF. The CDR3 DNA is TGTGCCAGCAGCGCGTATGGGACAGGGGCGGATGGCTACACCTTC.

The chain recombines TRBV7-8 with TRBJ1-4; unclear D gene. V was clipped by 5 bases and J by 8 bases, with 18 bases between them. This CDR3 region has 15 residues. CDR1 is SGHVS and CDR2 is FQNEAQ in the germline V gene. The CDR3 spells CASSLRAGASEKLFF. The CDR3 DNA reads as TGTGCCAGCAGCCTACGGGCGGGAGCGAGCGAAAAACTGTTTTTT.

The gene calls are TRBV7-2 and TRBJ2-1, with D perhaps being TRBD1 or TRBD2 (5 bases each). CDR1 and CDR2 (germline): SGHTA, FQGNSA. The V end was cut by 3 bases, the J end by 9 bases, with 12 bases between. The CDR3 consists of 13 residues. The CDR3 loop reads CASSLGWGSEQFF. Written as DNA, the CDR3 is TGTGCCAGCAGCTTGGGCTGGGGGAGTGAGCAGTTCTTC.

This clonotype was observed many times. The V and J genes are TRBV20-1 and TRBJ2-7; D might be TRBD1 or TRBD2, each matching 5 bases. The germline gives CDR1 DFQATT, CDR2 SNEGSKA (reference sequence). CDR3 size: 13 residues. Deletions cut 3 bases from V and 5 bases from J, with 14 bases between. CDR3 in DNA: TGCAGTGCTAGTGGGGGTGTTGCGAACGAGCAGTACTTC. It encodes CSASGGVANEQYF.

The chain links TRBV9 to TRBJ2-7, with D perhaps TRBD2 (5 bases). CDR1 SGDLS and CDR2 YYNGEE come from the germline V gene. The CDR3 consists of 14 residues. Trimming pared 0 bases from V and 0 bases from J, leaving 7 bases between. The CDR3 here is CASSVDEGSYEQYF. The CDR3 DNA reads TGTGCCAGCAGCGTAGACGAGGGCTCCTACGAGCAGTACTTC.

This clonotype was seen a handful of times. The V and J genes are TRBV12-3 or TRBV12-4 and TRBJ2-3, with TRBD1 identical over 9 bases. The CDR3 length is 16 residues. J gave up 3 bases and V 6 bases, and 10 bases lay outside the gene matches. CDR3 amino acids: CASRRTGGLWTDTQYF. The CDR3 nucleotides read TGTGCCAGCAGACGTACAGGGGGCTTATGGACAGATACGCAGTATTTT.

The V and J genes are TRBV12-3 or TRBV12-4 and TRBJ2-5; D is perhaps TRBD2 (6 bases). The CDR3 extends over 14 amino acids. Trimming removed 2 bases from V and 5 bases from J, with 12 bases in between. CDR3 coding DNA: TGTGCCAGCAGTTTAAGGGTGGCGGGGGAGACCCAGTACTTC. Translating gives CASSLRVAGETQYF.

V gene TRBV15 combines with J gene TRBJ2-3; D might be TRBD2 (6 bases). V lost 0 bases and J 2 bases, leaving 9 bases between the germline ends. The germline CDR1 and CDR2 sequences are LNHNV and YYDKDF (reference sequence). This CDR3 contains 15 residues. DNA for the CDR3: TGTGCCACCAGCAGAGACGGGGACTTCACAGATACGCAGTATTTT. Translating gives CATSRDGDFTDTQYF.

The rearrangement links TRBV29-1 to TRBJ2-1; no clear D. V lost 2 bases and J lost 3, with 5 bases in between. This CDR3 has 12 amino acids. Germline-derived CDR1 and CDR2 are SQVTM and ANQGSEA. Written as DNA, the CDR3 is TGCAGCGTTGAATACAGCTACAATGAGCAGTTCTTC. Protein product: CSVEYSYNEQFF.

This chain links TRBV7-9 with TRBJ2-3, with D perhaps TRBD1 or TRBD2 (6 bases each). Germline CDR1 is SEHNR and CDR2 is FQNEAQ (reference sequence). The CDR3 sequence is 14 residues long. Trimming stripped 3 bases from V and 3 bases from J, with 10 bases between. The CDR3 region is CASSLGGWTDTQYF. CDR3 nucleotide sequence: TGTGCCAGCAGCTTGGGGGGCTGGACAGATACGCAGTATTTT.

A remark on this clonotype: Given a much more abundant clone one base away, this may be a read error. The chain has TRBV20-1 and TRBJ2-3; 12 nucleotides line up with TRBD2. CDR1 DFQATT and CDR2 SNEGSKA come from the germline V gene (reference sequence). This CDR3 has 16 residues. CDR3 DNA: TGCAGTGCTAGTCCTCTAGCGGGGGGGCACACAGATACGCGGTATTTT. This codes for CSASPLAGGHTDTRYF.